A selection of T cell receptor beta chains follows, all from one sample in a study of T cells in tuberculosis. Produced via immunoSEQ multiplex PCR; TCRdb's table is partial and in-frame only. The table records roughly 28,000 clones, approximately 93% of them present only once. Sequenced material: PBMCs. All receptors come from a donor aged 10-30 years with latent tuberculosis or without tuberculosis infection. The CDR3 runs from the conserved cysteine through the conserved F or W. D genes are given only for firm matches. Rows give clone size only sometimes, using once, few, many, or a class for an expanded clone.

V gene: TRBV2; D gene: TRBD2; clone size: -; J gene: TRBJ2-7; CDR3 DNA: TGTGCCAGCAGTGAAACATCACGGGGAGGGGTCTACGAGCAGTACTTC; CDR3 protein: CASSETSRGGVYEQYF
V gene: TRBV6-1; D gene: TRBD1; clone size: once; J gene: TRBJ1-5; CDR3 DNA: TGTGCCAGCAGTGACCCAGGGGGTAGCAATCAGCCCCAGCATTTT; CDR3 protein: CASSDPGGSNQPQHF
V gene: TRBV15; D gene: TRBD1; clone size: once; J gene: TRBJ1-1; CDR3 DNA: TGTGCCACCAGCGGAACGGACAGGGTCGCTGAAGCTTTCTTT; CDR3 protein: CATSGTDRVAEAFF
V gene: TRBV5-1; D gene: TRBD1; clone size: -; J gene: TRBJ1-4; CDR3 DNA: TGCGCCAGCAGCATGACAGGGGGCGCGAGCGAAAAACTGTTTTTT; CDR3 protein: CASSMTGGASEKLFF
V gene: TRBV6-4; D gene: -; clone size: -; J gene: TRBJ2-2; CDR3 DNA: TGTGCCAGCAGCGAAAAAACGGGGAACACCGGGGAGCTGTTTTTT; CDR3 protein: CASSEKTGNTGELFF
V gene: TRBV23-1; D gene: -; clone size: -; J gene: TRBJ1-5; CDR3 DNA: TGCGCCAGCAGTCAATCGGGACTGAATCAGCCCCAGCATTTT; CDR3 protein: CASSQSGLNQPQHF
V gene: TRBV6-6; D gene: -; clone size: -; J gene: TRBJ1-2; CDR3 DNA: TGTGCCAGCAGTTACCCGGCGGGGGGGAACTATGGCTACACCTTC; CDR3 protein: CASSYPAGGNYGYTF
V gene: TRBV5-1; D gene: -; clone size: -; J gene: TRBJ1-2; CDR3 DNA: TGCGCCAGCAGCCTGACAGGAGGTAATGGCTACACCTTC; CDR3 protein: CASSLTGGNGYTF
V gene: TRBV7-2; D gene: -; clone size: once; J gene: TRBJ2-3; CDR3 DNA: TGTGCCAGCAGCTTACAGCCACGGGCAGATACGCAGTATTTT; CDR3 protein: CASSLQPRADTQYF
V gene: TRBV11-1; D gene: TRBD1; clone size: once; J gene: TRBJ2-5; CDR3 DNA: TGTGCCAGCAGCTTAGAACGGTACAGGGGGCTAGGGACCCAGTACTTC; CDR3 protein: CASSLERYRGLGTQYF
V gene: TRBV29-1; D gene: TRBD2; clone size: -; J gene: TRBJ2-3; CDR3 DNA: TGCAGCGTTAAGGGGAACCTCGCGGGGGTTCCGCAGTATTTT; CDR3 protein: CSVKGNLAGVPQYF
V gene: TRBV19; D gene: TRBD1; clone size: -; J gene: TRBJ1-5; CDR3 DNA: TGTGCCAGTAGTATAGGGACAGGAATCGTCTGGAGCAATCAGCCCCAGCATTTT; CDR3 protein: CASSIGTGIVWSNQPQHF
V gene: TRBV6-5; D gene: -; clone size: -; J gene: TRBJ1-2; CDR3 DNA: TGTGCCAGCAGAAGAGACAGGAACTATGGCTACACCTTC; CDR3 protein: CASRRDRNYGYTF
V gene: TRBV5-5; D gene: -; clone size: -; J gene: TRBJ2-5; CDR3 DNA: TGTGCCAGCAGCTTGGTTCGCGGACTCCAAGAGACCCAGTACTTC; CDR3 protein: CASSLVRGLQETQYF
V gene: TRBV4-2; D gene: TRBD2; clone size: -; J gene: TRBJ2-2; CDR3 DNA: TGTGCCAGCAGCCTCTCTAGGGAGGGGCCCGGCGGGGAGCTGTTTTTT; CDR3 protein: CASSLSREGPGGELFF
V gene: TRBV6-1; D gene: TRBD2; clone size: few; J gene: TRBJ2-7; CDR3 DNA: TGTGCCAGCAGTTCCCGGGACTACGTCTACGAGCAGTACTTC; CDR3 protein: CASSSRDYVYEQYF
V gene: TRBV25-1; D gene: -; clone size: -; J gene: TRBJ1-3; CDR3 DNA: TGTGCCAGCAGTGTATCCAGGGGCCCCCCTGGAAACACCATATATTTT; CDR3 protein: CASSVSRGPPGNTIYF
V gene: TRBV4-2; D gene: -; clone size: -; J gene: TRBJ1-3; CDR3 DNA: TGTGCCAGCAGCCCGAGGAATGGGGGGGCTGGAAACACCATATATTTT; CDR3 protein: CASSPRNGGAGNTIYF
V gene: TRBV5-1; D gene: TRBD2; clone size: -; J gene: TRBJ2-3; CDR3 DNA: TGCGCCAGCAGCTTATGGACTAGCGGGACAGATACGCAGTATTTT; CDR3 protein: CASSLWTSGTDTQYF
V gene: TRBV27; D gene: TRBD1; clone size: -; J gene: TRBJ2-1; CDR3 DNA: TGTGCCAGCAGTTTAACAGGGGTACGGTATGAGCAGTTCTTC; CDR3 protein: CASSLTGVRYEQFF
V gene: TRBV4-1; D gene: TRBD2; clone size: -; J gene: TRBJ2-1; CDR3 DNA: TGCGCCAGCAGCCAGAGGAGACTAGCGGGATACAATGAGCAGTTCTTC; CDR3 protein: CASSQRRLAGYNEQFF
V gene: TRBV28; D gene: TRBD1; clone size: -; J gene: TRBJ1-3; CDR3 DNA: TGTGCCAGCAGTTCGGACAGGGGTTCCGGAAACACCATATATTTT; CDR3 protein: CASSSDRGSGNTIYF
V gene: TRBV27; D gene: TRBD2; clone size: -; J gene: TRBJ2-7; CDR3 DNA: TGTGCCAGCAATCCCGGGAGGGGCACGATGAACGAGCAGTACTTC; CDR3 protein: CASNPGRGTMNEQYF
V gene: TRBV5-1; D gene: -; clone size: -; J gene: TRBJ2-1; CDR3 DNA: TGCGCCAGCAGCCCCGTCCACCCCGGGGACAATGAGCAGTTCTTC; CDR3 protein: CASSPVHPGDNEQFF
V gene: TRBV28; D gene: TRBD1; clone size: -; J gene: TRBJ1-1; CDR3 DNA: TGTGCCAGCACCCTACAGGGGGGGAACACTGAAGCTTTCTTT; CDR3 protein: CASTLQGGNTEAFF
V gene: TRBV2; D gene: -; clone size: once; J gene: TRBJ2-7; CDR3 DNA: TGTGCCAGCAGGAGGGGGGGATACGAGCAGTACTTC; CDR3 protein: CASRRGGYEQYF
V gene: TRBV30; D gene: -; clone size: -; J gene: TRBJ2-7; CDR3 DNA: TGTGCCTGGGGCGCAAGACAGATACCCTACGAGCAGTACTTC; CDR3 protein: CAWGARQIPYEQYF
V gene: TRBV18; D gene: TRBD1; clone size: -; J gene: TRBJ2-2; CDR3 DNA: TGTGCCAGCTCACCTCCGGGACAGCCTAACACCGGGGAGCTGTTTTTT; CDR3 protein: CASSPPGQPNTGELFF
V gene: TRBV11-2; D gene: -; clone size: -; J gene: TRBJ2-4; CDR3 DNA: TGTGCCAGCAGGGGCGGGACTGCCTTCCTAGCAGGGAACATTCAGTACTTC; CDR3 protein: CASRGGTAFLAGNIQYF
V gene: TRBV2; D gene: TRBD2; clone size: -; J gene: TRBJ2-1; CDR3 DNA: TGTGCCAGCAGGGTACCATGGGCTAGCGGAAACAATGAGCAGTTCTTC; CDR3 protein: CASRVPWASGNNEQFF
V gene: TRBV7-2; D gene: -; clone size: -; J gene: TRBJ2-7; CDR3 DNA: TGTGCCAGCAGCCTGGTGCAGGGTCGAGTCGACGAGCAGTACTTC; CDR3 protein: CASSLVQGRVDEQYF
V gene: TRBV11-3; D gene: -; clone size: -; J gene: TRBJ2-7; CDR3 DNA: TGTGCCAGCAGCTTGGAGGGGCAGTCCTACGAGCAGTACTTC; CDR3 protein: CASSLEGQSYEQYF
V gene: TRBV28; D gene: -; clone size: -; J gene: TRBJ2-7; CDR3 DNA: TGTGCCAGCAGTTTCGGAGGCTCCGAGCAGTACTTC; CDR3 protein: CASSFGGSEQYF
V gene: TRBV19; D gene: TRBD1; clone size: -; J gene: TRBJ1-4; CDR3 DNA: TGTGCCAGTAGTGGGACAGGGAAAAAACTGTTTTTT; CDR3 protein: CASSGTGKKLFF
V gene: TRBV2; D gene: -; clone size: -; J gene: TRBJ2-4; CDR3 DNA: TGTGCCAGCACCCCTCGTGTGGGACACATCAAAAACATTCAGTACTTC; CDR3 protein: CASTPRVGHIKNIQYF
V gene: TRBV28; D gene: TRBD2; clone size: few; J gene: TRBJ2-1; CDR3 DNA: TGTGCCAGCAGTATCATAGCGGGGGGGCCCCTCGGTGAGCAGTTCTTC; CDR3 protein: CASSIIAGGPLGEQFF
V gene: TRBV6-1; D gene: -; clone size: -; J gene: TRBJ2-1; CDR3 DNA: TGTGCCAGCAGTCGGGGTAGGGGACAATTCAATGAGCAGTTCTTC; CDR3 protein: CASSRGRGQFNEQFF
V gene: TRBV10-2; D gene: TRBD1; clone size: -; J gene: TRBJ2-3; CDR3 DNA: TGCGCCAGCAGTGACCAGGGACAGGGGGCGGATACGCAGTATTTT; CDR3 protein: CASSDQGQGADTQYF
V gene: TRBV6-5; D gene: TRBD1; clone size: -; J gene: TRBJ2-7; CDR3 DNA: TGTGCCAGCAGTTCCTGGGCGAGGACAGGGCACCACGAGCAGTACTTC; CDR3 protein: CASSSWARTGHHEQYF
V gene: TRBV6-1; D gene: TRBD1; clone size: once; J gene: TRBJ1-2; CDR3 DNA: TGTGCCAGCAGTCAGGACAGGGTATCAGGCTACACCTTC; CDR3 protein: CASSQDRVSGYTF
V gene: TRBV6-1; D gene: TRBD2; clone size: -; J gene: TRBJ2-7; CDR3 DNA: TGTGCCAGCAGTGAACAACCCGGGGGGGACTACGAGCAGTACTTC; CDR3 protein: CASSEQPGGDYEQYF